The 26 T cell receptor beta chains presented below share a single source sample, sequenced in a study of cytomegalovirus exposure and HLA in healthy donors (dated by TCRdb to 2016 to 2017). Library construction relied on the immunoSEQ multiplex PCR assay. The multiplex PCR relied on a mix of 60 forward primers for TCR Vbeta segments and 13 reverse primers for TCR Jbeta segments. TCRdb stores this immuneACCESS table with in-frame sequences only. Part of the clones is absent; in the studies checked, under half of the shortfall reflects unresolved V genes, and no reason is known for the rest. This sample comprises more than 130,000 clones, roughly three quarters of them detected only once. Of the sample, 5.1% falls within the top ten clones. The sample consisted of PBMCs. The receptors here all came from a male donor in good health and CMV-seronegative.

This chain connects TRBV19 to TRBJ2-1; 9 nucleotides align to TRBD2. Germline V CDR1 and CDR2: LNHDA, SQIVND (reference sequence). CDR3 size: 16 residues. The junction had 10 bases not matched to a gene; V was cut back by 2 bases and J by 8 bases. CDR3 region: CASSIRAGGPLDEQFF. CDR3 in DNA: TGTGCCAGTAGTATAAGGGCGGGGGGGCCGTTAGATGAGCAGTTCTTC.

The V and J genes are TRBV11-2 and TRBJ2-7; 7 nucleotides match TRBD1. The germline CDR1 and CDR2 sequences are SGHAT and FQNNGV. The CDR3 is made up of 15 amino acids. Germline trimming cut 1 base from V and 6 bases from J; bases unmatched to any gene: 9. The CDR3 DNA reads TGTGCCAGCAGCTTAGTCGAGGGGACAGAGGCCGAGCAGTACTTC. Translation: CASSLVEGTEAEQYF.

The chain has TRBV28 and TRBJ1-2; 7 nucleotides agree with TRBD1. V lost 3 bases and J lost 4; bases outside the gene matches: 8. Germline V gene sequence: CDR1 MDHEN, CDR2 SYDVKM. This CDR3 region has 15 residues. CDR3 bases: TGTGCCAGCAGTTTCGGGGCAGGGGGAGTCTATGGCTACACCTTC. It translates to CASSFGAGGVYGYTF.

This chain joins TRBV28 and TRBJ2-5; TRBD2 aligns across 8 bases. Germline V gene data show CDR1 as MDHEN and CDR2 as SYDVKM. The V gene end was trimmed by 6 bases and the J gene end by 4 bases; junction bases not matched to a gene: 10. The CDR3 extends over 15 amino acids. The CDR3 bases are TGTGCCAGCAGCCCTCCCCGAAGCGGGGGAGAGACCCAGTACTTC. Translated: CASSPPRSGGETQYF.

The gene calls are TRBV7-9 and TRBJ2-7; D may be TRBD1 (6 bases). Germline V gives CDR1 SEHNR, CDR2 FQNEAQ (reference sequence). The CDR3 has 14 amino acids. V lost 5 bases to trimming and J lost 2 bases, with 13 bases between them. CDR3 sequence (DNA): TGTGCCAGCAGCGTCCGGGACACTCCCTACGAGCAGTACTTC. Translating gives CASSVRDTPYEQYF.

V usage is TRBV28 and J usage is TRBJ1-2; D possibly corresponds to TRBD1 (6 bases). This CDR3 spans 14 amino acids. Germline V gene data show CDR1 as MDHEN and CDR2 as SYDVKM. Deletions cut 6 bases from V and 8 bases from J, with 19 bases between. CDR3 sequence: CASSPMGPGGGYTF. Written as DNA, the CDR3 is TGTGCCAGCAGCCCCATGGGGCCTGGGGGCGGCTACACCTTC.

This clone was observed a handful of times. The J gene is TRBJ2-3, the V gene TRBV10-3; maybe TRBD1 (5 bases). V gave up 7 bases and J gave up 3 bases, with 11 bases separating them. Germline V gene sequence: CDR1 ENHRY, CDR2 SYGVKD. The CDR3 has 13 residues. The CDR3 loop reads CAIMAGSTDTQYF. The CDR3 region has the DNA TGTGCCATCATGGCAGGGTCGACAGATACGCAGTATTTT.

The chain joins TRBV6-1 to TRBJ1-5; a possible D gene is TRBD1 (5 bases). V shed 7 bases and J shed 4 bases, with 14 bases lying between them. The CDR3 totals 14 residues. Germline loops: CDR1 MNHNS, CDR2 SASEGT. The CDR3 region is CASNRGTGNQPQHF. CDR3 nucleotide sequence: TGTGCCAGCAATCGTGGGACTGGTAATCAGCCCCAGCATTTT.

The chain combines TRBV18 with TRBJ1-2, with TRBD1 identical over 7 bases. The V gene's germline CDR1 is KGHSH and CDR2 LQKENI. V lost 2 bases to trimming and J lost 5 bases; unmatched junction nucleotides: 2. There are 13 residues in the CDR3. The CDR3 is CASSPTGEYGYTF. The DNA for the CDR3 is TGTGCCAGCTCACCAACAGGGGAATATGGCTACACCTTC.

The chain links TRBV30 to TRBJ1-6, with D possibly being TRBD1 (6 bases). The CDR3 has 14 amino acids. From germline, CDR1 is GTSNPN and CDR2 SVGIG (reference sequence). V lost 5 bases and J 5 bases, leaving 13 bases between the germline ends. CDR3 region: CAWAAGDHNSPLHF. In nucleotides, the CDR3 is TGTGCCTGGGCGGCAGGGGATCATAATTCACCCCTCCACTTT.

This chain connects TRBV27 to TRBJ2-6; D unclear. Trimming took off 4 bases at V and 0 bases at J, with 7 bases between the two ends. CDR3 length: 15 amino acids. The germline CDR1 and CDR2 sequences are MNHEY and SMNVEV (reference sequence). The CDR3: CASSSSNSGANVLTF. Written as DNA, the CDR3 is TGTGCCAGCAGTTCCTCTAACTCTGGGGCCAACGTCCTGACTTTC.

This clone was seen a few times. V usage is TRBV29-1 and J usage is TRBJ2-7, with 7 bases aligning to TRBD2. V dropped 6 bases and J dropped 0; count of bases not matched to a gene: 2. Germline V CDR1 and CDR2: SQVTM, ANQGSEA. This CDR3 region has 12 residues. The CDR3 sequence is CSVSGASYEQYF. The CDR3 DNA is TGCAGCGTGAGCGGGGCCTCCTACGAGCAGTACTTC.

Regarding this clone: At one end the junction does not follow the germline gene, possibly because of a read error. The chain has TRBV7-7 and TRBJ2-7; 8 nucleotides align to TRBD2. CDR1 and CDR2 from the germline V gene are SSHAT and FNYEAQ (reference sequence). The CDR3 contains 14 residues. The CDR3 reads CASSLSSGGGEQYF. DNA of the CDR3: TGTGCTAGCAGCTTGTCCAGCGGGGGAGGCGAGCAGTACTTC.

The chain combines TRBV7-9 with TRBJ1-1, with TRBD1 identical over 7 bases. The CDR3 extends over 15 amino acids. Germline V gene lookup returns CDR1 SEHNR and CDR2 FQNEAQ (reference sequence). Trimming removed 4 bases from V and 3 bases from J; junction bases left unmatched: 8. This CDR3 is CASSSLDRADTEAFF. The CDR3 DNA reads TGTGCCAGCAGCTCCCTAGACAGGGCGGACACTGAAGCTTTCTTT.

The chain is built from TRBV19 and TRBJ1-2; D is possibly TRBD1 (6 bases). There are 11 residues in the CDR3. Trimming took off 5 bases at V and 7 bases at J, with 8 bases between the two ends. CDR1 is LNHDA, CDR2 SQIVND, per germline (reference sequence). Here the CDR3 DNA reads TGTGCCAGTAGTCAGACAGGTGGCTACACCTTC. Translated: CASSQTGGYTF. The full variable domain, rest sourced from reference TRBV19 and TRBJ1-2, is DGGITQSPKYLFRKEGQNVTLSCEQNLNHDAMYWYRQDPGQGLRLIYYSQIVNDFQKGDIAEGYSVSREKKESFPLTVTSAQKNPTAFYLCASSQTGGYTFGSGTRLTVV.

This clone was seen once. The chain uses TRBV7-7 and TRBJ2-7; TRBD1 might be the D (5 bases). Per the germline V gene, CDR1 is SSHAT and CDR2 is FNYEAQ (reference sequence). V lost 7 bases and J lost 0, with 16 bases in between. This CDR3 contains 15 residues. The CDR3 is CASTPKGQNSYEQYF. In DNA form, the CDR3 reads TGTGCCAGCACCCCGAAGGGGCAGAACTCCTACGAGCAGTACTTC.

This chain connects TRBV7-2 to TRBJ1-1; D gene uncertain. Germline CDR1 SGHTA, CDR2 FQGNSA. The V end lost 5 bases, the J end lost 7 bases, and 14 bases lay between the germline ends. The CDR3 totals 13 residues. The CDR3 DNA follows: TGTGCCAGCAGCCCCCCGACACGGTTTGAAGCTTTCTTT. It encodes CASSPPTRFEAFF.

This chain links TRBV6-5 with TRBJ2-2; 7 bases align to TRBD2. V was pared by 5 bases and J by 0 bases, with 3 bases of the junction left unmatched. From germline, CDR1 is MNHEY and CDR2 SVGAGI. CDR3 size: 15 residues. CDR3 in amino acids: CASSTGTTNTGELFF. CDR3 nucleotides: TGTGCCAGCAGTACCGGGACTACGAACACCGGGGAGCTGTTTTTT.

This chain joins TRBV28 and TRBJ1-4, with a weak D call TRBD1 (5 bases). Germline V CDR1 and CDR2: MDHEN, SYDVKM. The CDR3 totals 14 residues. V dropped 2 bases and J dropped 7 bases, with 11 bases sitting between them. As DNA, the CDR3 is TGTGCCAGCAGTTTAAGGGGTAGGAGTGAAAAACTGTTTTTT. This sequence encodes CASSLRGRSEKLFF.

V is TRBV30 and J is TRBJ1-6, with D perhaps matching TRBD1 (6 bases). The CDR3 is 14 amino acids. Trimming shortened V by 1 base and J by 9 bases, and 13 bases separated the two germline ends. Germline V gene lookup returns CDR1 GTSNPN and CDR2 SVGIG (reference sequence). Written as DNA, the CDR3 is TGTGCCTGGAGTGACGGGACAAAGGGTTCACCCCTCCACTTT. Its protein product is CAWSDGTKGSPLHF.

CDR3 sequence: CASSQVAGSSYEQYF. CDR3 bases: TGCGCCAGCAGCCAAGTTGCAGGTTCTTCCTACGAGCAGTACTTC. V usage is TRBV4-3 and J usage is TRBJ2-7; D gene ambiguous. Germline V CDR1 and CDR2: LGHNA, YSLEER. CDR3 length equals 15 residues. Between the trimmed V and J ends, which lost 1 base and 1 base, there was a span of 11 bases.

The V call is TRBV18, the J call TRBJ1-1, with D unresolved. Trimming took 3 bases from V and 8 from J, leaving 10 bases between them. Germline assignment: CDR1 KGHSH and CDR2 LQKENI. This CDR3 comprises 12 residues. The CDR3 loop is CASSPLREEAFF. DNA for the CDR3: TGTGCCAGCTCACCCCTCCGGGAAGAAGCTTTCTTT.

This clone was seen more than once but under ten times. The J gene is TRBJ2-1, the V gene TRBV27; 13 bases line up with TRBD2. After removal of 6 bases from V and 8 bases from J, the junction contained 10 bases not matched to a gene. This CDR3 spans 16 amino acids. CDR1 is MNHEY, CDR2 SMNVEV, per germline (reference sequence). CDR3 in amino acids: CASSKAILAGGDEQFF. Here the CDR3 DNA reads TGTGCCAGCAGCAAAGCTATACTAGCGGGAGGGGATGAGCAGTTCTTC.

The chain couples TRBV4-1 to TRBJ1-1; the D is unclear. V gave up 4 bases and J gave up 5 bases, with 14 bases separating them. Germline CDR1 MGHRA, CDR2 YSYEKL. The CDR3 runs 14 residues. The CDR3 sequence: CASSLSAAGTEAFF. CDR3 in DNA: TGCGCCAGCAGCCTCTCCGCCGCGGGGACTGAAGCTTTCTTT.

The CDR3 is CASSLERFEQYF. The DNA for the CDR3 is TGTGCCAGCAGCTTAGAACGGTTCGAGCAGTACTTC. The gene calls are TRBV7-9 and TRBJ2-7, with D unresolved. Germline CDR1 and CDR2: SEHNR and FQNEAQ (reference sequence). V shed 1 base and J shed 6 bases, with 7 bases lying between them. The CDR3 consists of 12 residues.

The CDR3 bases are TGCGCCAGCAGCCGAGAACTTTTAGAGACCCAGTACTTC. Its translation is CASSRELLETQYF. V is TRBV4-3 and J is TRBJ2-5, with D uncertain. V lost 4 bases, J lost 4 bases, and 10 bases lay in between. The CDR3 is made up of 13 amino acids. Per the germline V gene, CDR1 is LGHNA and CDR2 is YSLEER.